These 7 T cell receptor beta chains originate from one sample sequenced in a study of Ad26.COV2.S vaccination and SARS-CoV-2 variants. The repertoire was sequenced with immunoSEQ multiplex PCR; TCRdb's copy has only in-frame clones and lacks some. The sample includes some 350,000 clones, around 90% of them seen just once. Treatment specified: around 19 received Ad26.COV2.S at low or high dose, single or two shots; about 5 received placebo; per-sample allocation not given. At day 63 after the first vaccine or placebo injection, samples were drawn. This specimen consisted of peripheral blood, obtained in a trial of Ad26.COV2.S vaccine versus placebo. The origin of the receptors is a person between 18 and 65 years old who received the Ad26.COV2.S COVID-19 vaccine or a placebo.

The chain is built from TRBV12-3 or TRBV12-4 and TRBJ2-7, with 7 positions matching TRBD1. The V and J ends lost 6 bases and 7 bases, in that order; junction bases with no gene match: 9. The CDR3 has 13 amino acids. The chain's CDR3 is CASSLDRAEEQYV. DNA for the CDR3: TGTGCCAGCAGCCTCGACAGGGCGGAAGAGCAGTACGTC.

The V gene is TRBV7-9, the J gene TRBJ1-2; D is ambiguous. The CDR3 totals 16 residues. The germline gives CDR1 SEHNR, CDR2 FQNEAQ (reference sequence). Trimming stripped 0 bases from V and 0 bases from J, with 11 bases between. The CDR3: CASSLAIQPANYGYTF. CDR3 coding DNA: TGTGCCAGCAGCTTAGCAATACAACCAGCTAACTATGGCTACACCTTC.

The chain combines TRBV3-1 (or the pseudogene TRBV3-2) with TRBJ2-7; 12 positions agree with TRBD2. Germline values: CDR1 LGHDT, CDR2 YNNKEL (reference sequence). This CDR3 contains 16 residues. The V segment lost 4 bases and the J segment 5 bases; nucleotides outside the gene matches: 9. This chain's CDR3 is CASSPLGLAGGNEQYF. The DNA of the CDR3 is TGTGCCAGCAGCCCGCTCGGGCTAGCGGGGGGGAACGAGCAGTACTTC.

V usage is TRBV30 and J usage is TRBJ2-3; possibly TRBD2 for D (5 bases). This CDR3 has 13 residues. Germline V CDR1 and CDR2: GTSNPN, SVGIG (reference sequence). Trimming pared 0 bases from V and 4 bases from J, leaving 8 bases between. DNA of the CDR3: TGTGCCTGGAGTGTACTAGTTGCAGATACGCAGTATTTT. Encoded protein: CAWSVLVADTQYF.

The CDR3, as DNA: TGTGCCAGCAGCTTACGATCTAGTATCTTCTACGAGCAGTACGTC. Protein sequence: CASSLRSSIFYEQYV. This chain joins TRBV11-2 and TRBJ2-7; no definite D call. The ends were cut back, 2 bases at V and 3 bases at J, with 14 bases in the middle. The germline gives CDR1 SGHAT, CDR2 FQNNGV. This CDR3 has 15 amino acids.

The chain carries TRBV19 and TRBJ1-2; D call uncertain. The V end was cut by 6 bases, the J end by 4 bases, with 15 bases between. In germline, CDR1 is LNHDA, CDR2 SQIVND (reference sequence). This CDR3 comprises 14 residues. CDR3 sequence reads: CASSYKGATYGYTF. CDR3 nucleotide sequence: TGTGCCAGTAGCTACAAAGGAGCAACCTATGGCTACACCTTC.

This chain links TRBV9 with TRBJ2-2; no clear D. V lost 4 bases, J lost 1 base, and 14 bases lay in between. The length of the CDR3 is 16 residues. Germline CDR1 reads SGDLS; CDR2 reads YYNGEE. The CDR3 is CASSTQRGRNTGELFF. The CDR3 bases are TGTGCCAGCAGCACCCAACGAGGCAGGAACACCGGGGAGCTGTTTTTT.